This TCR beta chain was sequenced during a study of memory CD4+ T cells and cytomegalovirus serostatus (dated by TCRdb to between 2018 and 2021). About the full investigation: A total of roughly 35 healthy Belgian adults, of whom 9 were CMV seropositive and about 24 were CMV seronegative, were included in the cohort. The study sequenced CD4+ memory TCRbeta repertoires of a Belgian cohort with known cytomegalovirus serostatus to replicate a published TCR-based CMV serostatus classifier. What the authors observed across the whole study: The original-framework classifier achieved a median bootstrapped AUC of approximately 0.96 with a 95% CI of 0.76-1.00 on the Belgian cohort. Of 150 to 200 previously reported CMV-associated TCRbeta sequences, about 62 appeared in the CD4+ memory repertoires, each in one to five individuals. Results were interpreted as suggesting that the CMV-associated TCR signature is largely present in the CD4+ memory repertoire. Only CD4+CD45RO+ memory cells were sequenced, unlike the original study, which covered naive and memory CD4+ and CD8+ populations. For CMV serostatus prediction, a median bootstrapped AUC of approximately 0.95 was reached with the original framework, and a median bootstrapped AUC of approximately 0.89 was reached with a US-trained random forest.

Genomic DNA was extracted from sorted cells with the Quick-DNA Microprep Kit. Amplification of TCRbeta DNA was done with the immunoSEQ hsTCRbeta kit, following the protocol from the manufacturer. TCRbeta libraries were sequenced on an Illumina MiSeq instrument. The original pipeline was this. Following removal of out-of-frame sequences, around 2.4 million distinct TCRbeta sequences were retained, with an average of about 61,000 per individual. Each individual was scored according to the count of roughly 170 previously reported CMV-associated TCRbeta sequences and the total productive distinct TCRbeta count. A beta-binomial model was reimplemented in Python, and scikit-learn random forests with default parameters were trained on data from the US cohort. Classifier performance on the Belgian cohort was reported as the median AUC with percentile confidence intervals calculated over 10,000 bootstrap iterations. TCRdb carries this immuneACCESS record with in-frame sequences only. Its versions omit some clonotypes, under half of them owing to an unresolved V gene in the studies checked, with the rest unexplained. V, J and clone size reflect that table, while D and trimming were determined from the DNA. The sample has about 52,000 clones on record, about four fifths of them singletons. The ten largest clones capture around 1.5% of the sample.

Taken from the germline V gene (reference sequence), the CDR1 and CDR2 loops are LNHDA and SQIVND. Its CDR3 holds 11 amino acids, cysteine through phenylalanine. Of all the DNA, just the CDR3 is kept, 33 bases in frame from base 1. Trimming at the junction amounts to 0 bases on V and 10 bases on J, and the germline ends lie 6 bases apart. Single viable CD3+CD4+CD8-CD45RO+ cells were sorted as memory CD4+ T cells on a FACSAria II. CMV serostatus was assessed using a Roche Elecsys assay, by which serum IgG against CMV pp150, pp28, p38 and p52 was detected. After thawing, total CD4+ T cells were enriched by positive selection with CD4 magnetic microbeads. Samples originated from another study that specifically interrogated the CD4+ T cell memory repertoire. Peripheral blood mononuclear cells were isolated and cryopreserved according to standard operating procedures, and serum was stored at -80 degrees C. The staining used CD3-PerCP (BW264/56), CD4-APC (RPA-T4), CD45RO-PE (UCHT1) and CD8-Pacific Orange (3B5) antibodies, and Sytox blue was used to exclude non-viable cells.

About this clone itself: Its antigen specificity is not known. Per-base quality was not reported, and no clone a single base away is much larger than it.

The sequence was collected from an adult in good health and CMV-seropositive. The sequenced material came from memory CD4+ T cells from blood. The receptor chain draws on TRBV19 and TRBJ1-1, with TRBD1 tentatively as D gene (5 bases match). The sequence in DNA is TGTGCCAGTAGTATAGATGGGGCAGCTTTCTTT. Translated, this gives CASSIDGAAFF.